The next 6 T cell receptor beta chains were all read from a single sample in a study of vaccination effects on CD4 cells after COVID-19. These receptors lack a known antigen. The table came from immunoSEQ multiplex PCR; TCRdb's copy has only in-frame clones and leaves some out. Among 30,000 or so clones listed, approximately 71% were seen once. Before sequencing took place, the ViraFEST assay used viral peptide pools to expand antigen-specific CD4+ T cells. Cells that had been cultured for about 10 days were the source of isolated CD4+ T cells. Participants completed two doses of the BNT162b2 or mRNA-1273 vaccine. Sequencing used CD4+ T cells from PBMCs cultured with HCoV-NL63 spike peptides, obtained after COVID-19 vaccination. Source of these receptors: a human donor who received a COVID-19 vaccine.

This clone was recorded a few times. The CDR3 is CASSPQGALVDTQYF. In DNA form, the CDR3 reads TGTGCCAGTAGTCCACAGGGGGCTCTCGTCGATACGCAGTATTTT. The J gene is TRBJ2-3, the V gene TRBV19; TRBD1 matches at 9 bases. Germline V CDR1 and CDR2: LNHDA, SQIVND (reference sequence). This CDR3 spans 15 amino acids. V lost 5 bases and J lost 6; bases outside the gene matches: 9. Full variable domain (outside the CDR3, taken from reference TRBV19 and TRBJ2-3): DGGITQSPKYLFRKEGQNVTLSCEQNLNHDAMYWYRQDPGQGLRLIYYSQIVNDFQKGDIAEGYSVSREKKESFPLTVTSAQKNPTAFYLCASSPQGALVDTQYFGPGTRLTVL.

This chain's CDR3 is CASSDGQEVAPLHF. As DNA, the CDR3 is TGCGCCAGCAGTGACGGACAGGAGGTCGCACCCCTCCACTTT. The V and J genes are TRBV10-1 and TRBJ1-6; TRBD1 matches 7 bases. Trimming removed 3 bases from V and 11 bases from J; junction bases left unmatched: 7. The CDR3 runs to 14 residues. Germline V CDR1 and CDR2: WNHNN, SYGVQD (reference sequence).

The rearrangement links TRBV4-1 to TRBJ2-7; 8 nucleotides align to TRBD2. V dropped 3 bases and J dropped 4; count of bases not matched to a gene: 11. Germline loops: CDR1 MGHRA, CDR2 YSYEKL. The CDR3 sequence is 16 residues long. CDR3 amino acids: CASSQHPAGAGYEQYF. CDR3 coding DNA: TGCGCCAGCAGCCAGCATCCAGCGGGGGCAGGGTACGAGCAGTACTTC.

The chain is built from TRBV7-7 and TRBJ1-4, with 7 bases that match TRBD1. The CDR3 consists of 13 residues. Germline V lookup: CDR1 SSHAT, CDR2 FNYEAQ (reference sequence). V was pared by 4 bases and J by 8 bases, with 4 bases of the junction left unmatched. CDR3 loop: CASSSQGGEKLFF. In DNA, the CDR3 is TGTGCCAGCAGCTCCCAGGGGGGCGAAAAACTGTTTTTT.

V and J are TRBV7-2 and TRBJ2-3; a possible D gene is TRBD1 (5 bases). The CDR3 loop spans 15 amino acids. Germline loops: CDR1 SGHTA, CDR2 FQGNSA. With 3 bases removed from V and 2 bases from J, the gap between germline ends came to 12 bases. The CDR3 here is CASSFQGWPTDTQYF. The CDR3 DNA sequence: TGTGCCAGCAGCTTCCAGGGATGGCCCACAGATACGCAGTATTTT.

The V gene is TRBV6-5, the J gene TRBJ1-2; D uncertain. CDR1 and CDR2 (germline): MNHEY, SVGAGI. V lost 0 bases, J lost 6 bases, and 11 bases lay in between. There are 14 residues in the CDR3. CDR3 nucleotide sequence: TGTGCCAGCAGTTACTCGATTTCGGGGAATGGCTACACCTTC. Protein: CASSYSISGNGYTF.